This passage covers 24 T cell receptor beta chains from one sample sequenced in a study of cytomegalovirus exposure and HLA in healthy donors. PCR used 60 Vbeta primers and 13 Jbeta primers. The data were produced by immunoSEQ multiplex PCR, yet TCRdb's version contains in-frame clones alone and is incomplete. The sample carries about 150,000 clones, 75% to 85% recorded once. Sequenced sample: PBMCs. The origin of the receptors is a woman aged 40 to 50 in good health and CMV-seropositive.

V is TRBV2 and J is TRBJ1-2; TRBD1 matches 8 bases. From germline, CDR1 is SNHLY and CDR2 FYNNEI. The CDR3 consists of 14 residues. V shed 6 bases and J 11 bases; nucleotides not matched to a gene: 14. The CDR3 DNA sequence: TGTGCCAGCAGGAGGACAGGGAATAATTTTCTTTACACCTTC. It is translated as CASRRTGNNFLYTF.

V usage is TRBV7-2 and J usage is TRBJ1-5; perhaps TRBD1 as D (5 bases). Deletions cut 5 bases from V and 4 bases from J, with 18 bases between. The germline V gene encodes CDR1 SGHTA and CDR2 FQGNSA. The CDR3 spans 16 residues. CDR3 amino acids: CASSPGGRIANQPQHF. DNA of the CDR3: TGTGCCAGCAGCCCCGGGGGTAGAATCGCAAATCAGCCCCAGCATTTT.

This rearrangement joins TRBV29-1 to TRBJ2-3, with TRBD2 matching over 8 bases. This CDR3 is built from 15 residues. CDR1 is SQVTM and CDR2 is ANQGSEA in the germline V gene. With V trimmed by 3 bases and J by 5 bases, 10 bases remained unmatched. The CDR3 protein is CSVDRAREAGDTQYF. The CDR3 DNA sequence: TGCAGCGTTGATCGGGCGCGGGAGGCAGGAGATACGCAGTATTTT.

V is TRBV27 and J is TRBJ2-7; TRBD2 might be the D (7 bases). The length of the CDR3 is 14 residues. Germline values: CDR1 MNHEY, CDR2 SMNVEV (reference sequence). Trimming stripped 2 bases from V and 4 bases from J, with 12 bases between. The CDR3 DNA follows: TGTGCCAGCAGTTTACGGGGGGCCGTGTACGAGCAGTACTTC. Translating gives CASSLRGAVYEQYF.

This clone appeared a few times. The rearrangement links TRBV5-1 to TRBJ2-7, with 8 bases fitting TRBD1. Germline CDR1 and CDR2: SGHRS and YFSETQ. The V gene end was trimmed by 0 bases and the J gene end by 2 bases; junction bases not matched to a gene: 4. CDR3 length: 15 residues. CDR3 bases: TGCGCCAGCAGCTTGGTAACAGGGGGAACCTACGAGCAGTACTTC. Translated, it gives CASSLVTGGTYEQYF.

This chain uses TRBV13 with TRBJ2-1, with 11 bases fitting TRBD2. Per the germline V gene, CDR1 is PRHDT and CDR2 is FYEKMQ (reference sequence). With 4 bases clipped from V and 9 bases from J, the junction kept 8 bases outside the gene matches. The CDR3 has 15 residues. CDR3 loop: CASSYRGSGRGEQFF. The CDR3 region has the DNA TGTGCCAGCAGCTACCGGGGTAGCGGGAGGGGTGAGCAGTTCTTC.

V and J are TRBV10-2 and TRBJ2-1; 11 bases map to TRBD2. The CDR3 extends over 18 amino acids. Looked up from germline, CDR1 is WSHSY and CDR2 is SAAADI. V was pared by 8 bases and J by 4 bases, with 16 bases of the junction left unmatched. The CDR3 region is CASGLAGGRSLYYNEQFF. The CDR3 DNA follows: TGCGCCAGCGGGCTAGCGGGAGGTCGATCCCTCTATTACAATGAGCAGTTCTTC.

The chain joins TRBV19 to TRBJ2-2; the match to TRBD1 covers 7 bases. Germline V gene lookup returns CDR1 LNHDA and CDR2 SQIVND (reference sequence). This CDR3 comprises 16 residues. Trimming at V came to 5 bases and at J to 0 bases, leaving 6 bases not matched to a gene. CDR3 loop: CASSSRTGPNTGELFF. The CDR3 DNA reads as TGTGCCAGTAGTTCCCGGACAGGACCGAACACCGGGGAGCTGTTTTTT. Full variable domain (remainder filled in from reference TRBV19 and TRBJ2-2): DGGITQSPKYLFRKEGQNVTLSCEQNLNHDAMYWYRQDPGQGLRLIYYSQIVNDFQKGDIAEGYSVSREKKESFPLTVTSAQKNPTAFYLCASSSRTGPNTGELFFGEGSRLTVL.

J is TRBJ2-1 and V is TRBV5-4; 7 bases are a match to TRBD1. J gave up 2 bases and V 1 base, and 3 bases lay outside the gene matches. Germline loops: CDR1 SGHNT, CDR2 YYREEE (reference sequence). The CDR3 length is 15 residues. CDR3 amino acids: CASSLRQGTYNEQFF. CDR3 nucleotides: TGTGCCAGCAGCTTGCGACAGGGTACCTACAATGAGCAGTTCTTC. The complete variable domain, with remaining parts taken from reference TRBV5-4 and TRBJ2-1, reads ETGVTQSPTHLIKTRGQQVTLRCSSQSGHNTVSWYQQALGQGPQFIFQYYREEENGRGNFPPRFSGLQFPNYSSELNVNALELDDSALYLCASSLRQGTYNEQFFGPGTRLTVL.

Concerning this clone itself: This specimen includes other DNA sequences encoding the same CDR3. V and J are TRBV19 and TRBJ1-5; 9 bases fit TRBD1. CDR3 length: 14 residues. The V segment lost 5 bases and the J segment 4 bases; nucleotides outside the gene matches: 3. The germline V gene encodes CDR1 LNHDA and CDR2 SQIVND (reference sequence). The CDR3 DNA reads as TGTGCCAGTAGTGAGACAGGGGGTAATCAGCCCCAGCATTTT. This gives the protein CASSETGGNQPQHF.

This clone was observed a handful of times. This chain links TRBV27 with TRBJ2-2; D is perhaps TRBD2 (6 bases). The CDR3 sequence is 12 residues long. In germline, CDR1 is MNHEY, CDR2 SMNVEV (reference sequence). V was cut by 8 bases and J by 4 bases, with 8 bases left in between. This CDR3 is CASGGFTGELFF. The CDR3 DNA reads as TGTGCCAGCGGGGGGTTCACCGGGGAGCTGTTTTTT.

This clone occurred once. The gene calls are TRBV5-1 and TRBJ2-2, with 7 bases that match TRBD2. CDR3 length: 18 amino acids. Germline V lookup: CDR1 SGHRS, CDR2 YFSETQ. V trimming: 2 bases; J trimming: 2 bases; junction bases outside the gene matches: 12. CDR3 region: CASSFIPAGVINTGELFF. The DNA of the CDR3 is TGCGCCAGCAGCTTCATTCCCGCGGGAGTGATTAACACCGGGGAGCTGTTTTTT.

The table lists this clone with a few counts. The chain uses TRBV7-7 and TRBJ2-1, with D hard to call. The length of the CDR3 is 13 residues. V gave up 1 base and J gave up 2 bases, with 3 bases separating them. CDR1 and CDR2 from the germline V gene are SSHAT and FNYEAQ (reference sequence). CDR3 in amino acids: CASSLDTYNEQFF. The CDR3 DNA is TGTGCCAGCAGCTTAGACACCTACAATGAGCAGTTCTTC.

The sample holds one count of this clone. The J gene is TRBJ1-2, the V gene TRBV28; 12 bases fit TRBD1. This CDR3 is 16 amino acids long. After removal of 6 bases from V and 8 bases from J, the junction contained 13 bases not matched to a gene. Germline V lookup: CDR1 MDHEN, CDR2 SYDVKM. Written as DNA, the CDR3 is TGTGCCAGCAGCTCCGGGACAGGGGGCTATTTGGGCGGCTACACCTTC. This sequence encodes CASSSGTGGYLGGYTF.

The rearrangement joins TRBV11-1 to TRBJ1-1, with D tentatively TRBD1 (6 bases). CDR3 length: 16 residues. Trimming removed 5 bases at V and 1 base at J, with 17 bases between. Germline V lookup: CDR1 SGHAT, CDR2 FQDESV (reference sequence). In nucleotides, the CDR3 is TGTGCCAGCAGCGTGGGACACCGCGGGGGGAACACTGAAGCTTTCTTT. It translates to CASSVGHRGGNTEAFF. The full variable domain, with the rest looked up from reference TRBV11-1 and TRBJ1-1, is EAEVAQSPRYKITEKSQAVAFWCDPISGHATLYWYRQILGQGPELLVQFQDESVVDDSQLPKDRFSAERLKGVDSTLKIQPAELGDSAMYLCASSVGHRGGNTEAFFGQGTRLTVV.

In its sample, this clone was seen a few times. V is TRBV4-3 and J is TRBJ2-1; D is perhaps TRBD2 (7 bases). Germline loops: CDR1 LGHNA, CDR2 YSLEER. V lost 0 bases and J 9 bases, leaving 18 bases between the germline ends. There are 16 residues in the CDR3. CDR3 nucleotides: TGCGCCAGCAGCCAAGATAAAGGGGGGAGGGTCGGTGAGCAGTTCTTC. Translated, it gives CASSQDKGGRVGEQFF.

The chain uses TRBV5-1 and TRBJ1-2, with D perhaps TRBD1 (6 bases). Germline CDR1 is SGHRS and CDR2 is YFSETQ. CDR3 length equals 13 residues. Trimming pared 3 bases from V and 8 bases from J, leaving 14 bases between. Here the CDR3 DNA reads TGCGCCAGCAGCTCAAGGACAGAAGAGGGCTACACCTTC. This translates into CASSSRTEEGYTF. The variable domain in full, with the rest retrieved from reference TRBV5-1 and TRBJ1-2, is KAGVTQTPRYLIKTRGQQVTLSCSPISGHRSVSWYQQTPGQGLQFLFEYFSETQRNKGNFPGRFSGRQFSNSRSEMNVSTLELGDSALYLCASSSRTEEGYTFGSGTRLTVV.

This clone was observed a handful of times. The genes are TRBV6-6 and TRBJ2-2; 10 nucleotides line up with TRBD1. J lost 3 bases, V lost 6 bases, and 7 bases had no gene match. The CDR3 contains 16 residues. Germline assignment: CDR1 MNHNY and CDR2 SVGAGI (reference sequence). CDR3: CASSSLDRGHTGELFF. In nucleotides, the CDR3 is TGTGCCAGCAGCTCACTAGACAGGGGGCACACCGGGGAGCTGTTTTTT.

V is TRBV30 and J is TRBJ2-1; TRBD2 matches at 13 bases. Losses at the gene ends were 1 base for V and 0 bases for J; bases not matched to a gene: 12. This CDR3 region has 20 residues. From germline, CDR1 is GTSNPN and CDR2 SVGIG (reference sequence). CDR3 sequence: CAWSGRGLAGLQSSYNEQFF. In nucleotides, the CDR3 is TGTGCCTGGAGTGGAAGGGGACTAGCGGGACTACAGAGCTCCTACAATGAGCAGTTCTTC.

The rearrangement joins TRBV11-3 to TRBJ2-3, with TRBD2 identical over 8 bases. The CDR3 runs 15 residues. Germline V gene lookup returns CDR1 SGHNT and CDR2 YENEEA. The trim removed 6 bases at V and 3 bases at J, leaving 8 bases unmatched. The CDR3 sequence is CASSPGTSLTDTQYF. As DNA, the CDR3 is TGTGCCAGCAGTCCAGGGACTAGTTTGACAGATACGCAGTATTTT.

The V gene is TRBV10-1, the J gene TRBJ2-5; no clear D gene. Germline V lookup: CDR1 WNHNN, CDR2 SYGVQD (reference sequence). The CDR3 has 14 amino acids. The V end lost 0 bases, the J end lost 4 bases, and 9 bases lay between the germline ends. The CDR3 sequence is CASSESPTGETQYF. CDR3 DNA: TGCGCCAGCAGTGAGTCCCCGACGGGAGAGACCCAGTACTTC.

The genes are TRBV9 and TRBJ2-7, with a possible D match to TRBD1 (6 bases). Germline assignment: CDR1 SGDLS and CDR2 YYNGEE. This CDR3 comprises 14 residues. V shed 4 bases and J shed 2 bases, with 13 bases lying between them. Written as DNA, the CDR3 is TGTGCCAGCAGCCCTCAGGCAGGGGCCTACGAGCAGTACTTC. Residues: CASSPQAGAYEQYF.

This clone was counted only a few times. This rearrangement joins TRBV5-6 to TRBJ2-7; tentative D call: TRBD1 (5 bases). V dropped 0 bases and J dropped 5 bases, with 12 bases sitting between them. The CDR3 is 14 residues long. CDR1 and CDR2 (germline): SGHDT, YYEEEE. In DNA form, the CDR3 reads TGTGCCAGCAGCTTGGAGTTGGGGCTACACGAGCAGTACTTC. Translated, it gives CASSLELGLHEQYF.

The chain's CDR3 is CASSRDRGAYEQYF. Written as DNA, the CDR3 is TGTGCCAGCAGCCGGGACAGGGGAGCCTACGAGCAGTACTTC. The V and J genes are TRBV14 and TRBJ2-7; TRBD1 agrees at 10 bases. This CDR3 contains 14 residues. The junction had 2 bases not matched to a gene; V was cut back by 4 bases and J by 2 bases. Germline-derived CDR1 and CDR2 are SGHDN and FVKESK.